This T cell receptor (beta chain) was profiled in a study of T cell repertoires in cytomegalovirus infection. Study overall: The public TCR beta signatures pointed to both CMV infection and matching HLA type.

This CDR3 region has 15 residues. The germline gives CDR1 SQVTM, CDR2 ANQGSEA. J was trimmed by 2 bases and V by 4 bases; bases with no gene match: 1. Points from the study as a whole: Predominance within the ex vivo response was attributable to HLA-C-restricted CMV-specific TCR beta clonotypes. Carriage of CMV together with the relevant HLA was identifiable through cumulative public TCR beta family frequency.

In TCRdb, the reads were re-called with MiXCR into one record per CDR3 protein. The sample includes under 350,000 distinct CDR3 sequences, 8% to 10% of them seen just once. On this clonotype: The antigen remains undetermined.

This chain uses TRBV29-1 with TRBJ2-6, with 11 bases matching TRBD1. The sequence came from a human donor in good health (CMV status not recorded). Some clones in this sample may be carry-over from other donors' samples. Material for sequencing was PBMCs. The CDR3 region has the DNA TGCAGCGTTGGGGACAGGGGGACTGGGGCCAACGTCCTGACTTTC. The encoded protein is CSVGDRGTGANVLTF.